One and the same sample provided the 27 T cell receptor beta chains below, sequenced in a study of identifying expanded T cells in peripheral blood. TCRdb's table, derived via immunoSEQ multiplex PCR, lists solely in-frame clones and lacks some. The sample contains about 100,000 clones, 75% to 90% of which appear only once. The sequencing sample was made of blood. The receptors come from a person aged 18 to 70 in good health.

V is TRBV19 and J is TRBJ2-1; TRBD1 matches at 9 bases. V gave up 5 bases and J gave up 7 bases; unmatched junction bases: 9. Germline loops: CDR1 LNHDA, CDR2 SQIVND (reference sequence). The CDR3 is made up of 15 amino acids. DNA of the CDR3: TGTGCCAGTAGTGTCGGGACAGGGCCAGGGAATGAGCAGTTCTTC. It yields the protein CASSVGTGPGNEQFF.

The V call is TRBV7-9, the J call TRBJ2-5, with 7 bases that match TRBD2. Germline CDR1 reads SEHNR; CDR2 reads FQNEAQ (reference sequence). The J segment lost 9 bases and the V segment lost 3 bases, leaving 10 bases of the junction unmatched. CDR3 size: 14 residues. The chain's CDR3 is CASSFRSGREAQYF. CDR3 DNA sequence: TGTGCCAGCAGCTTTCGCTCAGGGAGGGAGGCCCAGTACTTC.

The sample holds one count of this clone. This rearrangement joins TRBV18 to TRBJ2-3; D is ambiguous. The CDR3 is made up of 14 amino acids. From germline, CDR1 is KGHSH and CDR2 LQKENI. Trimming removed 3 bases at V and 7 bases at J, with 14 bases between. For the CDR3, the DNA is TGTGCCAGCTCACCTCGAGAAACGAGCAATACGCAGTATTTT. Translation: CASSPRETSNTQYF.

The rearrangement links TRBV25-1 to TRBJ1-3; D may be TRBD1 (5 bases). Per germline, CDR1 MGHDK and CDR2 SYGVNS. Trimming shortened V by 7 bases and J by 7 bases, and 14 bases separated the two germline ends. This CDR3 spans 13 amino acids. This chain's CDR3 is CASIGGRENTIYF. CDR3 DNA: TGTGCCAGCATCGGAGGCAGGGAGAACACCATATATTTT.

The V gene is TRBV30, the J gene TRBJ2-1; TRBD2 agrees at 14 bases. The CDR3 covers 20 residues. J lost 3 bases, V lost 4 bases, and 17 bases had no gene match. Germline V gives CDR1 GTSNPN, CDR2 SVGIG (reference sequence). CDR3 protein: CAWNRAKGLAGARNYNEQFF. The DNA of the CDR3 is TGTGCCTGGAATAGAGCGAAGGGACTAGCGGGGGCGCGAAACTACAATGAGCAGTTCTTC.

This clone was seen a handful of times. This sequence joins TRBV7-9 and TRBJ1-4; the match to TRBD1 covers 10 bases. The length of the CDR3 is 14 residues. Germline V CDR1 and CDR2: SEHNR, FQNEAQ (reference sequence). V lost 5 bases to trimming and J lost 8 bases; unmatched junction nucleotides: 5. The CDR3 nucleotides read TGTGCCAGCAGCCCCGGACAGGGGGTGGAAAAACTGTTTTTT. The encoded protein is CASSPGQGVEKLFF.

In DNA form, the CDR3 reads TGTGCCTGGAGTGTAAAAGGGGATAGCAATCAGCCCCAGCATTTT. As protein: CAWSVKGDSNQPQHF. The genes are TRBV30 and TRBJ1-5; a possible D gene is TRBD1 (5 bases). The CDR3 is 15 residues long. Trimming stripped 0 bases from V and 0 bases from J, with 9 bases between. CDR1 GTSNPN and CDR2 SVGIG come from the germline V gene (reference sequence).

In this sample, this clone turned up a few times. V is TRBV2 and J is TRBJ1-2; D not certain. The CDR3 consists of 13 residues. Looked up from germline, CDR1 is SNHLY and CDR2 is FYNNEI. Trimming pared 6 bases from V and 2 bases from J, leaving 10 bases between. CDR3 sequence reads: CASSPDVNYGYTF. The CDR3 DNA sequence: TGTGCCAGCAGCCCAGACGTCAACTATGGCTACACCTTC. The whole variable domain, filled in from reference TRBV2 and TRBJ1-2, reads EPEVTQTPSHQVTQMGQEVILRCVPISNHLYFYWYRQILGQKVEFLVSFYNNEISEKSEIFDDQFSVERPDGSNFTLKIRSTKLEDSAMYFCASSPDVNYGYTFGSGTRLTVV.

The table lists this clone with a few counts. J is TRBJ2-5 and V is TRBV9, with 7 bases lining up with TRBD2. The trim removed 0 bases at V and 5 bases at J, leaving 10 bases unmatched. The CDR3 runs 16 residues. The germline V gene has CDR1 SGDLS and CDR2 YYNGEE. CDR3 loop: CASSVGSGERGETQYF. The CDR3 DNA follows: TGTGCCAGCAGCGTAGGCAGCGGGGAGCGCGGGGAGACCCAGTACTTC.

Here the CDR3 reads CASSLERGETQYF. CDR3 DNA: TGTGCCAGCAGCTTAGAGAGGGGAGAGACCCAGTACTTC. This chain joins TRBV7-2 and TRBJ2-5; D tentatively fits TRBD1 or TRBD2 (5 bases each). This CDR3 has 13 residues. In germline, CDR1 is SGHTA, CDR2 FQGNSA. The V end was cut by 1 base, the J end by 4 bases, with 7 bases between.

Concerning this clone itself: In the same sample, other DNA sequences code for this CDR3. The chain carries TRBV5-1 and TRBJ1-1; 7 nucleotides agree with TRBD1. This CDR3 is built from 15 residues. V shed 0 bases, J shed 1 base, and the junction held 3 bases outside the gene matches. Per germline, CDR1 SGHRS and CDR2 YFSETQ. In DNA, the CDR3 is TGCGCCAGCAGCTTGGGTGGGACAGAGAACACTGAAGCTTTCTTT. It encodes CASSLGGTENTEAFF.

This chain links TRBV5-1 with TRBJ1-1; no definite D call. The germline V and J ends were trimmed by 0 bases and 1 base, with 13 bases remaining between them. The CDR3 is made up of 16 amino acids. Germline V gives CDR1 SGHRS, CDR2 YFSETQ. CDR3 sequence: CASSLVPDLGNTEAFF. The CDR3 coding sequence is TGCGCCAGCAGCTTGGTCCCGGACCTGGGGAACACTGAAGCTTTCTTT.

The chain joins TRBV6-5 to TRBJ1-5; D is undetermined. The germline gives CDR1 MNHEY, CDR2 SVGAGI. CDR3 length equals 13 residues. V lost 6 bases, J lost 1 base, and 7 bases lay in between. The CDR3 reads CASSRESNQPQHF. The CDR3 bases are TGTGCCAGCAGCCGTGAGAGCAATCAGCCCCAGCATTTT.

As DNA, the CDR3 is TGTGCCAGTAGGACAACAGGGGGCTCGGACTATGGCTACACCTTC. This sequence encodes CASRTTGGSDYGYTF. The V call is TRBV19, the J call TRBJ1-2; 9 bases map to TRBD1. Unmatched junction bases numbered 8, after V lost 6 bases and J lost 3 bases. The CDR3 runs 15 residues. From germline, CDR1 is LNHDA and CDR2 SQIVND (reference sequence).

The chain couples TRBV27 to TRBJ2-6, with TRBD1 identical over 8 bases. Germline loops: CDR1 MNHEY, CDR2 SMNVEV (reference sequence). The CDR3 is made up of 20 amino acids. The J segment lost 3 bases and the V segment lost 4 bases, leaving 17 bases of the junction unmatched. CDR3 region: CASSSTAGQGEVDGANVLTF. The DNA for the CDR3 is TGTGCCAGCAGTTCAACCGCCGGACAGGGAGAGGTGGATGGGGCCAACGTCCTGACTTTC.

V is TRBV10-1 and J is TRBJ1-1; 8 bases map to TRBD1. The length of the CDR3 is 14 residues. CDR1 is WNHNN, CDR2 SYGVQD, per germline (reference sequence). V trimming: 2 bases; J trimming: 5 bases; junction bases outside the gene matches: 4. CDR3 bases: TGCGCCAGCAGTGAGAATGGGGACAGGACTGAAGCTTTCTTT. It specifies CASSENGDRTEAFF.

The genes are TRBV19 and TRBJ1-1, with 8 bases identical to TRBD1. Germline CDR1 reads LNHDA; CDR2 reads SQIVND (reference sequence). The CDR3 has 14 amino acids. V was clipped by 4 bases and J by 6 bases; unmatched bases: 7. CDR3: CASSSRDRLAEAFF. CDR3 nucleotides: TGTGCCAGTAGTAGCCGGGACAGGTTGGCTGAAGCTTTCTTT. The entire variable domain, with the rest obtained from reference TRBV19 and TRBJ1-1, is as follows: DGGITQSPKYLFRKEGQNVTLSCEQNLNHDAMYWYRQDPGQGLRLIYYSQIVNDFQKGDIAEGYSVSREKKESFPLTVTSAQKNPTAFYLCASSSRDRLAEAFFGQGTRLTVV.

The chain links TRBV19 to TRBJ1-1; perhaps TRBD1 as D (5 bases). The CDR3 spans 14 residues. V lost 3 bases, J lost 5 bases, and 13 bases lay in between. The germline V gene encodes CDR1 LNHDA and CDR2 SQIVND (reference sequence). In nucleotides, the CDR3 is TGTGCCAGTAGTATGGGGGGAAGAGGTACTGAAGCTTTCTTT. It specifies CASSMGGRGTEAFF.

This chain connects TRBV7-2 to TRBJ1-1, with unresolved D. V dropped 6 bases and J dropped 5 bases, with 10 bases sitting between them. In germline, CDR1 is SGHTA, CDR2 FQGNSA. The length of the CDR3 is 12 residues. DNA for the CDR3: TGTGCCAGCAGTCGGAGGGATACTGAAGCTTTCTTT. Translated: CASSRRDTEAFF.

This chain joins TRBV13 and TRBJ2-5, with 12 nucleotides matching TRBD1. Germline trimming cut 10 bases from V and 5 bases from J; bases unmatched to any gene: 14. Per the germline V gene, CDR1 is PRHDT and CDR2 is FYEKMQ (reference sequence). CDR3 length: 16 residues. This CDR3 reads CATSISGTGGLETQYF. The DNA for the CDR3 is TGTGCCACGTCAATCTCCGGGACAGGGGGCTTGGAGACCCAGTACTTC. The full variable domain, in which reference TRBV13 and TRBJ2-5 provide the parts outside the CDR3, is AAGVIQSPRHLIKEKRETATLKCYPIPRHDTVYWYQQGPGQDPQFLISFYEKMQSDKGSIPDRFSAQQFSDYHSELNMSSLELGDSALYFCATSISGTGGLETQYFGPGTRLLVL.

The V gene is TRBV10-2, the J gene TRBJ1-5, with 8 bases aligning to TRBD1. Germline loops: CDR1 WSHSY, CDR2 SAAADI. V lost 8 bases to trimming and J lost 3 bases; unmatched junction nucleotides: 6. The CDR3 has 14 amino acids. The CDR3 DNA sequence: TGCGCCAGCCGCGACAGGGGCAACAATCAGCCCCAGCATTTT. This codes for CASRDRGNNQPQHF.

The genes are TRBV6-5 and TRBJ1-1; D is unresolved. CDR3 length: 10 residues. CDR1 MNHEY and CDR2 SVGAGI come from the germline V gene. Trimming took 6 bases from V and 4 from J, leaving 3 bases between them. The CDR3 DNA is TGTGCCAGCAGCGGCACTGAAGCTTTCTTT. This translates into CASSGTEAFF.

The chain has TRBV23-1 and TRBJ1-2, with no clear D. TRBV23-1 is assigned to the ORF class and has an uncertain function. V was trimmed by 0 bases and J by 5 bases, leaving 10 bases between them. CDR3 size: 14 residues. CDR3 bases: TGCGCCAGCAGTCAATCGGGCCGGATATATGGCTACACCTTC. Residues: CASSQSGRIYGYTF.

The chain uses TRBV6-1 and TRBJ1-3; D gene uncertain. Germline V gene lookup returns CDR1 MNHNS and CDR2 SASEGT. The length of the CDR3 is 15 residues. The ends were cut back, 6 bases at V and 5 bases at J, with 17 bases in the middle. CDR3 amino acids: CASSLRHALRNTIYF. As DNA, the CDR3 is TGTGCCAGCAGCCTAAGACATGCCTTAAGAAACACCATATATTTT.

CDR3 residues: CASSLTTGSSGYTF. In DNA, the CDR3 is TGCGCCAGCAGCCTTACGACAGGGAGCAGTGGCTACACCTTC. The chain has TRBV4-3 and TRBJ1-2; TRBD1 matches at 7 bases. Trimming at V came to 4 bases and at J to 7 bases, leaving 9 bases not matched to a gene. CDR3 size: 14 residues. The germline V gene encodes CDR1 LGHNA and CDR2 YSLEER.

This clone has just one count. The chain couples TRBV19 to TRBJ2-5, with a tentative D call TRBD2 (6 bases). V lost 3 bases and J 1 base, leaving 27 bases between the germline ends. Germline assignment: CDR1 LNHDA and CDR2 SQIVND (reference sequence). This CDR3 contains 20 residues. For the CDR3, the DNA is TGTGCCAGTAGTATTCGACCCTTTCGGGGCGGGAAGTACGTCCAAGAGACCCAGTACTTC. Its protein product is CASSIRPFRGGKYVQETQYF.

The genes are TRBV4-2 and TRBJ1-1; weak D call: TRBD1 (5 bases). This CDR3 is built from 14 residues. Deletions cut 7 bases from V and 3 bases from J, with 15 bases between. The germline gives CDR1 LGHNA, CDR2 YNFKEQ. The CDR3: CASTLGRHDTEAFF. The CDR3 region has the DNA TGTGCCAGCACCTTGGGACGACACGACACTGAAGCTTTCTTT.